These 20 T cell receptor beta chains originate from one sample sequenced in a study of blood T cell repertoires in COVID-19. Clones were sequenced by immunoSEQ multiplex PCR, and TCRdb holds only the in-frame ones, with some missing. This sample has roughly 250,000 clones, with around 84% found just once. Input material: PBMCs or T cells enriched from blood (not recorded which). Receptor source: a woman aged 45-65 years who had recovered from COVID-19.

In its sample, this clone was seen once. The chain employs TRBV27 and TRBJ2-1; maybe TRBD1 (6 bases). Trimming took off 9 bases at V and 3 bases at J, with 12 bases between the two ends. CDR1 and CDR2 (germline): MNHEY, SMNVEV (reference sequence). This CDR3 region has 13 residues. The CDR3 nucleotides read TGTGCCAGTCTGGGGGACAACTACAATGAGCAGTTCTTC. Amino acids: CASLGDNYNEQFF.

The CDR3 loop reads CASSPGTENIQYF. DNA of the CDR3: TGTGCCAGCTCACCAGGGACAGAAAACATTCAGTACTTC. The V and J genes are TRBV18 and TRBJ2-4, with 7 bases lining up with TRBD1. Unmatched junction bases numbered 0, after V lost 2 bases and J lost 5 bases. The CDR3 length is 13 residues. Germline lookup yields CDR1 KGHSH and CDR2 LQKENI. Combining the CDR3 with reference TRBV18 and TRBJ2-4 gives the whole variable domain NAGVMQNPRHLVRRRGQEARLRCSPMKGHSHVYWYRQLPEEGLKFMVYLQKENIIDESGMPKERFSAEFPKEGPSILRIQQVVRGDSAAYFCASSPGTENIQYFGAGTRLSVL.

The DNA of the CDR3 is TGCGCCAGCAGCTTGGTGCTAGCGGGAGGTGGGGCAGATACGCAGTATTTT. As protein: CASSLVLAGGGADTQYF. The V call is TRBV5-1, the J call TRBJ2-3; 11 nucleotides line up with TRBD2. V lost 0 bases and J lost 4; bases outside the gene matches: 7. CDR1 SGHRS and CDR2 YFSETQ come from the germline V gene. CDR3 size: 17 residues.

The V gene is TRBV29-1, the J gene TRBJ2-3; the D is unclear. CDR1 and CDR2 (germline): SQVTM, ANQGSEA. V shed 4 bases and J shed 0 bases, with 8 bases lying between them. The CDR3 has 13 residues. This chain's CDR3 is CSVAGSSTDTQYF. CDR3 nucleotide sequence: TGCAGCGTTGCCGGGTCTAGCACAGATACGCAGTATTTT.

This chain links TRBV9 with TRBJ2-2, with 15 bases aligning to TRBD2. This CDR3 region has 17 residues. V lost 6 bases, J lost 2 bases, and 5 bases stayed unmatched. CDR1 is SGDLS, CDR2 YYNGEE, per germline. The CDR3 is CASTGTSGRPNTGELFF. Written as DNA, the CDR3 is TGTGCCAGCACGGGGACTAGCGGGAGGCCTAACACCGGGGAGCTGTTTTTT.

The chain joins TRBV5-8 to TRBJ1-1; weak D call: TRBD1 (5 bases). The germline CDR1 and CDR2 sequences are SGHTS and YDEGEE. The CDR3 covers 14 residues. The V gene lost 4 bases and the J gene lost 0 bases, with 10 bases spanning the gap. The CDR3 DNA reads as TGTGCCAGCAGCGTGAGACAGATGAACACTGAAGCTTTCTTT. Encoded protein: CASSVRQMNTEAFF. Together with reference TRBV5-8 and TRBJ1-1, the CDR3 gives the full variable domain: EAGVTQSPTHLIKTRGQQATLRCSPISGHTSVYWYQQALGLGLQFLLWYDEGEERNRGNFPPRFSGRQFPNYSSELNVNALELEDSALYLCASSVRQMNTEAFFGQGTRLTVV.

The chain couples TRBV4-2 to TRBJ1-4, with D possibly being TRBD1 (5 bases). V lost 1 base, J lost 7 bases, and 13 bases lay in between. This CDR3 is 15 amino acids long. The V gene's germline CDR1 is LGHNA and CDR2 YNFKEQ. The DNA for the CDR3 is TGTGCCAGCAGCCAAGCGCAGGGTGGTGGTGAAAAACTGTTTTTT. The encoded protein is CASSQAQGGGEKLFF.

A single count supports this clone. The chain recombines TRBV3-1 (or the pseudogene TRBV3-2) with TRBJ2-1; D might be TRBD2 (6 bases). V was shortened by 1 base and J by 6 bases, with 13 bases between the two germline ends. The CDR3 is 15 residues long. CDR1 LGHDT and CDR2 YNNKEL come from the germline V gene (reference sequence). CDR3 nucleotides: TGTGCCAGCAGCCAAGGGCCGGGAGAGGGCAATGAGCAGTTCTTC. As protein: CASSQGPGEGNEQFF.

The rearrangement uses TRBV24-1 and TRBJ2-3, with D tentatively TRBD2 (5 bases). The germline CDR1 and CDR2 sequences are KGHDR and SFDVKD. This CDR3 comprises 16 residues. V lost 3 bases to trimming and J lost 0 bases, with 12 bases between them. This CDR3 reads CATSDPGRESTDTQYF. The CDR3 DNA reads TGTGCCACCAGTGATCCCGGACGGGAAAGCACAGATACGCAGTATTTT.

The rearrangement links TRBV5-1 to TRBJ1-1; D is possibly TRBD1 (5 bases). Per germline, CDR1 SGHRS and CDR2 YFSETQ. V was cut by 4 bases and J by 7 bases, with 14 bases left in between. This CDR3 has 13 residues. CDR3 sequence reads: CASSTAGGLEAFF. CDR3 coding DNA: TGCGCCAGCAGCACCGCGGGGGGACTTGAAGCTTTCTTT.

This clone is a singleton in its sample. The chain couples TRBV4-2 to TRBJ2-3; a possible D gene is TRBD2 (7 bases). The CDR3 is 16 amino acids. CDR1 and CDR2 from the germline V gene are LGHNA and YNFKEQ. The V and J ends lost 3 bases and 4 bases respectively, with 17 bases between them. The CDR3 region has the DNA TGTGCCAGCAGCCAGGGGGGGGCGAAGGACTCAGATACGCAGTATTTT. This sequence encodes CASSQGGAKDSDTQYF.

The chain links TRBV7-8 to TRBJ2-7; 8 positions agree with TRBD2. Germline CDR1 and CDR2: SGHVS and FQNEAQ. The length of the CDR3 is 15 residues. The ends lost 5 bases at V and 0 bases at J; junction bases unmatched: 6. The CDR3 bases are TGTGCCAGCAGCCAGGCTAGCGGGTTCTCCTACGAGCAGTACTTC. Translation gives CASSQASGFSYEQYF.

The CDR3 DNA sequence: TGTGCCAGCAGCGCCCGGACAGGGTCCCGTAATTCACCCCTCCACTTT. Amino acid sequence: CASSARTGSRNSPLHF. The rearrangement links TRBV9 to TRBJ1-6, with TRBD1 matching over 8 bases. V lost 3 bases to trimming and J lost 6 bases; unmatched junction nucleotides: 8. The CDR3 contains 16 residues. CDR1 is SGDLS, CDR2 YYNGEE, per germline.

This sequence joins TRBV18 and TRBJ2-7; 8 nucleotides agree with TRBD2. This CDR3 has 13 residues. The V segment lost 6 bases and the J segment 3 bases; nucleotides outside the gene matches: 4. Per the germline V gene, CDR1 is KGHSH and CDR2 is LQKENI. CDR3 in DNA: TGTGCCAGCTCTAGCGGGATCAACTACGAGCAGTACTTC. Its protein product is CASSSGINYEQYF.

A few counts support this clone. This rearrangement joins TRBV18 to TRBJ2-2, with a possible D match to TRBD2 (6 bases). CDR1 and CDR2 from the germline V gene are KGHSH and LQKENI. Trimming took off 2 bases at V and 3 bases at J, with 10 bases between the two ends. The CDR3 has 15 amino acids. For the CDR3, the DNA is TGTGCCAGCTCACCAGATTCGGGAGACACCGGGGAGCTGTTTTTT. It encodes CASSPDSGDTGELFF.

The chain uses TRBV9 and TRBJ1-4, with D tentatively TRBD1 (6 bases). Trimming stripped 0 bases from V and 7 bases from J, with 13 bases between. Germline lookup yields CDR1 SGDLS and CDR2 YYNGEE. CDR3 size: 15 residues. The CDR3 sequence: CASSVGPGEGEKLFF. CDR3 DNA sequence: TGTGCCAGCAGCGTAGGGCCAGGGGAGGGTGAAAAACTGTTTTTT.

The rearrangement joins TRBV7-2 to TRBJ2-1; TRBD2 might be the D (5 bases). The CDR3 has 15 residues. V was pared by 3 bases and J by 0 bases, with 9 bases between. Germline V gene lookup returns CDR1 SGHTA and CDR2 FQGNSA. CDR3: CASSLERASYNEQFF. As DNA, the CDR3 is TGTGCCAGCAGCTTGGAGAGGGCCTCCTACAATGAGCAGTTCTTC.

The chain carries TRBV12-3 or TRBV12-4 and TRBJ1-3, with D possibly matching TRBD1 (5 bases). CDR3 length: 12 residues. The V and J ends lost 8 bases and 5 bases respectively, with 10 bases between them. The CDR3 DNA is TGTGCCAGCCAGGGACTGAGAAACACCATATATTTT. Its translation is CASQGLRNTIYF.

This clone has a single count. The chain couples TRBV5-4 to TRBJ2-3; perhaps TRBD2 as D (5 bases). The CDR3 length is 18 residues. V was trimmed by 4 bases and J by 1 base, leaving 22 bases between them. CDR1 SGHNT and CDR2 YYREEE come from the germline V gene (reference sequence). CDR3 sequence (DNA): TGTGCCAGCAGCCACCTCACTAGATCTTCGCGGGGCACAGATACGCAGTATTTT. Amino acids: CASSHLTRSSRGTDTQYF.

The rearrangement links TRBV7-8 to TRBJ1-1; D gene ambiguous. V lost 2 bases, J lost 4 bases, and 8 bases lay in between. Germline V gene data show CDR1 as SGHVS and CDR2 as FQNEAQ. This CDR3 is built from 13 residues. This CDR3 reads CASSLLEGTEAFF. The CDR3 region has the DNA TGTGCCAGCAGCTTACTAGAGGGCACTGAAGCTTTCTTT.